The 32 T cell receptor beta chains below come from one sample, sequenced in a study of T-cell memory formation after mild COVID-19. TCRdb used MiXCR to reprocess the 5' RACE reads, holding one entry per CDR3 protein. Of about 470,000 distinct CDR3 sequences in the sample, approximately 18% were seen once. Material: PBMCs or a T cell subset sorted from them (not recorded which). The source is an adult woman who had mild COVID-19 (a few samples of this study predate the infection). Cell type and time point are not known.

The chain employs TRBV6-4 and TRBJ2-3; no reliable D call. V was pared by 6 bases and J by 6 bases, with 13 bases between. Germline CDR1 and CDR2: MRHNA and SNTAGT. The length of the CDR3 is 13 residues. The CDR3 nucleotides are TGTGCCAGCAGCGCCAGCTATGCTGATACGCAGTATTTT. Translated: CASSASYADTQYF.

Details on this clonotype: A read error may produce the germline difference seen at one junction end. The chain combines TRBV5-6 with TRBJ2-2, with 8 nucleotides matching TRBD2. The length of the CDR3 is 15 residues. The germline gives CDR1 SGHDT, CDR2 YYEEEE. DNA of the CDR3: TGTGCCACCAGCTGGACTAGCACAAACACCGGGGAGCTGTTTTTT. The encoded protein is CATSWTSTNTGELFF.

The count of this clonotype is one. The V call is TRBV2, the J call TRBJ1-1, with 9 bases matching TRBD1. V trimming: 5 bases; J trimming: 1 base; junction bases outside the gene matches: 5. CDR1 SNHLY and CDR2 FYNNEI come from the germline V gene. The CDR3 totals 15 residues. CDR3 region: CASSPDRGGNTEAFF. In DNA, the CDR3 is TGTGCCAGCAGTCCAGACAGGGGGGGGAACACTGAAGCTTTCTTT.

This clonotype appeared a few times. CDR3 sequence (DNA): TGTGCCTGGAGTCCCCGGCCTTACGAGCAGTACTTC. Translation gives CAWSPRPYEQYF. The V gene is TRBV30, the J gene TRBJ2-7; D remains unclear. Germline V gene sequence: CDR1 GTSNPN, CDR2 SVGIG (reference sequence). Trimming pared 2 bases from V and 4 bases from J, leaving 9 bases between. The CDR3 is made up of 12 amino acids.

This clonotype has only a few counts. The V gene is TRBV24-1, the J gene TRBJ2-5, with D perhaps TRBD1 or TRBD2 (5 bases each). The germline V gene encodes CDR1 KGHDR and CDR2 SFDVKD. The CDR3 is 16 amino acids. The V end was cut by 3 bases, the J end by 5 bases, with 18 bases between. The CDR3 loop is CATSDGGNLPRETQYF. CDR3 coding DNA: TGTGCCACCAGTGATGGGGGTAACCTACCTCGGGAGACCCAGTACTTC.

The J gene is TRBJ2-5, the V gene TRBV24-1; possible D gene TRBD2, 6 bases. The germline V gene encodes CDR1 KGHDR and CDR2 SFDVKD. V shed 0 bases and J shed 4 bases, with 11 bases lying between them. This CDR3 contains 15 residues. The CDR3 DNA follows: TGTGCCACCAGTGATTTGCGGGGGTCCGGAGAGACCCAGTACTTC. Its translation is CATSDLRGSGETQYF.

The rearrangement uses TRBV6-5 and TRBJ1-1; D gene uncertain. V was trimmed by 6 bases and J by 5 bases, leaving 10 bases between them. The CDR3 length is 12 residues. Germline CDR1 MNHEY, CDR2 SVGAGI. CDR3 in DNA: TGTGCCAGCAGCGGTCCCGGGACTGAAGCTTTCTTT. Translation: CASSGPGTEAFF.

This clonotype was seen a handful of times. The chain is built from TRBV4-1 and TRBJ1-1, with TRBD1 as a possible D gene (6 bases). This CDR3 spans 17 amino acids. Trimming took 0 bases from V and 4 from J, leaving 18 bases between them. Germline lookup yields CDR1 MGHRA and CDR2 YSYEKL. CDR3: CASSQESGGAMGTEAFF. The CDR3 DNA reads as TGCGCCAGCAGCCAAGAGTCGGGGGGCGCGATGGGCACTGAAGCTTTCTTT.

The chain couples TRBV20-1 to TRBJ2-3; 11 bases are a match to TRBD2. This CDR3 comprises 15 residues. The V and J ends lost 7 bases and 6 bases, in that order; junction bases with no gene match: 12. Germline lookup yields CDR1 DFQATT and CDR2 SNEGSKA (reference sequence). The CDR3 sequence is CSGLAGWGDQDTQYF. In DNA, the CDR3 is TGCAGTGGACTAGCGGGATGGGGGGACCAGGATACGCAGTATTTT.

The table lists this clonotype with a few counts. In DNA form, the CDR3 reads TGTGCCAGCAGTGAGTCTCGAGAGCAGTACTTC. This codes for CASSESREQYF. This sequence joins TRBV2 and TRBJ2-7; no definite D call. Looked up from germline, CDR1 is SNHLY and CDR2 is FYNNEI. The CDR3 totals 11 residues. Trimming cost V 3 bases and J 7 bases, with 7 bases left between them.

This clonotype was seen a handful of times. The chain couples TRBV28 to TRBJ2-1; the D gene is possibly TRBD2 (6 bases). The germline CDR1 and CDR2 sequences are MDHEN and SYDVKM. V shed 7 bases and J shed 0 bases, with 16 bases lying between them. The CDR3 totals 16 residues. The CDR3 nucleotides are TGTGCCAGCACCGTAGCGGCGGGGAGCTCCTACAATGAGCAGTTCTTC. Residues: CASTVAAGSSYNEQFF.

Concerning this clonotype: Mismatch with germline at one junction end may stem from a read error. The gene calls are TRBV7-7 and TRBJ2-5, with TRBD1 matching over 7 bases. Per the germline V gene, CDR1 is SSHAT and CDR2 is FNYEAQ (reference sequence). The CDR3 totals 14 residues. DNA for the CDR3: TGTGCTAGCAGCTTAGGGGGCAGGGCAGAGACCCAGTACTTC. Translation gives CASSLGGRAETQYF.

A few counts support this clonotype. The chain couples TRBV5-1 to TRBJ2-7; TRBD2 matches at 14 bases. Germline CDR1 SGHRS, CDR2 YFSETQ. Unmatched junction bases numbered 5, after V lost 4 bases and J lost 2 bases. This CDR3 contains 16 residues. The DNA of the CDR3 is TGCGCCAGCAGCCTTACGGGACTAGCGGGAGCCTACGAGCAGTACTTC. It encodes CASSLTGLAGAYEQYF.

The V and J genes are TRBV4-3 and TRBJ2-3; 10 bases are shared with TRBD2. The CDR3 contains 18 residues. Germline assignment: CDR1 LGHNA and CDR2 YSLEER. Losses at the gene ends were 0 bases for V and 2 bases for J; bases not matched to a gene: 8. The CDR3 nucleotides read TGCGCCAGCAGCCAAGATTTCGGAGCGGGAGGGGCCACAGATACGCAGTATTTT. It encodes CASSQDFGAGGATDTQYF.

There are many counts of this clonotype. The CDR3 sequence: CASSLTSGNTGELFF. As DNA, the CDR3 is TGCGCCAGCAGCCTGACTAGCGGCAACACCGGGGAGCTGTTTTTT. The chain recombines TRBV5-1 with TRBJ2-2; TRBD2 matches at 9 bases. Germline V lookup: CDR1 SGHRS, CDR2 YFSETQ. CDR3 length equals 15 residues. The ends lost 4 bases at V and 2 bases at J; junction bases unmatched: 3.

This chain connects TRBV15 to TRBJ2-2; D unresolved. Looked up from germline, CDR1 is LNHNV and CDR2 is YYDKDF (reference sequence). V was trimmed by 2 bases and J by 6 bases, leaving 7 bases between them. This CDR3 has 13 amino acids. CDR3 coding DNA: TGTGCCACCAGCAGACCTCCTTCCGGGGAGCTGTTTTTT. Translated, it gives CATSRPPSGELFF.

The chain joins TRBV7-2 to TRBJ2-7; D might be TRBD1 (5 bases). Trimming cost V 3 bases and J 0 bases, with 12 bases left between them. CDR1 SGHTA and CDR2 FQGNSA come from the germline V gene. CDR3 size: 15 residues. The DNA for the CDR3 is TGTGCCAGCAGCTTTGGGGCACTCAGCTCCTACGAGCAGTACTTC. Its translation is CASSFGALSSYEQYF.

This clonotype was seen a few times. The V gene is TRBV5-1, the J gene TRBJ1-5; 7 positions match TRBD1. V lost 4 bases, J lost 4 bases, and 8 bases stayed unmatched. The CDR3 covers 15 residues. Germline values: CDR1 SGHRS, CDR2 YFSETQ. The CDR3 spells CASSPTTGANQPQHF. The DNA of the CDR3 is TGCGCCAGCAGCCCCACCACAGGGGCAAATCAGCCCCAGCATTTT.

The chain carries TRBV15 and TRBJ1-4; 7 nucleotides agree with TRBD1. Unmatched junction bases numbered 3, after V lost 0 bases and J lost 8 bases. Germline-derived CDR1 and CDR2 are LNHNV and YYDKDF (reference sequence). The length of the CDR3 is 14 residues. Here the CDR3 DNA reads TGTGCCACCAGCAGAGATCGGGACAGCGAAAAACTGTTTTTT. Translated, it gives CATSRDRDSEKLFF.

The chain links TRBV5-6 to TRBJ1-2, with no clear D. Germline CDR1 is SGHDT and CDR2 is YYEEEE. This CDR3 contains 13 residues. Trimming left V 6 bases short and J 6 bases short, with 15 bases between. Written as DNA, the CDR3 is TGTGCCAGCATGAAAGGAGGGAAACATGGCTACACCTTC. Protein sequence: CASMKGGKHGYTF.

This rearrangement joins TRBV18 to TRBJ2-3; D tentatively reads TRBD1 or TRBD2 (5 bases each). This CDR3 spans 15 amino acids. Germline CDR1 and CDR2: KGHSH and LQKENI. The ends were cut back, 1 base at V and 4 bases at J, with 12 bases in the middle. CDR3: CASSPRQGRADTQYF. In DNA form, the CDR3 reads TGTGCCAGCTCACCACGTCAGGGACGCGCAGATACGCAGTATTTT.

This clonotype was counted between two and nine times. This chain links TRBV18 with TRBJ1-2, with D possibly TRBD1 on 5 matching bases. CDR1 and CDR2 (germline): KGHSH, LQKENI. Deletions cut 5 bases from V and 8 bases from J, with 24 bases between. This CDR3 is built from 16 residues. The CDR3 region has the DNA TGTGCCAGCTCATCAACGAAGCAGGGCCCCGCCTTGGGCTACACCTTC. The encoded protein is CASSSTKQGPALGYTF.

This clonotype showed up just a few times. This rearrangement joins TRBV5-6 to TRBJ2-1; D possibly corresponds to TRBD2 (6 bases). The CDR3 sequence is 15 residues long. Between the trimmed V and J ends, which lost 0 bases and 5 bases, there was a span of 12 bases. Germline CDR1 is SGHDT and CDR2 is YYEEEE. This CDR3 reads CASSLAPEGHNEQFF. CDR3 in DNA: TGTGCCAGCAGCTTGGCCCCGGAGGGCCACAATGAGCAGTTCTTC.

This clonotype was counted a few times. The rearrangement uses TRBV7-2 and TRBJ1-2; D is perhaps TRBD1 (6 bases). CDR3 length: 12 residues. The V gene lost 5 bases and the J gene lost 7 bases, with 11 bases spanning the gap. CDR1 is SGHTA and CDR2 is FQGNSA in the germline V gene. The CDR3 loop reads CASSTGQRGYTF. The CDR3 nucleotides read TGTGCCAGCAGCACGGGACAACGTGGCTACACCTTC. Variable domain in full (rest from reference TRBV7-2 and TRBJ1-2): GAGVSQSPSNKVTEKGKDVELRCDPISGHTALYWYRQSLGQGLEFLIYFQGNSAPDKSGLPSDRFSAERTGGSVSTLTIQRTQQEDSAVYLCASSTGQRGYTFGSGTRLTVV.

J is TRBJ1-2 and V is TRBV5-5; D is unclear. Germline V gives CDR1 SGHKS, CDR2 YYEKEE (reference sequence). Deletions cut 2 bases from V and 6 bases from J, with 14 bases between. This CDR3 region has 14 residues. The CDR3: CASSLFEVKDGYTF. CDR3 in DNA: TGTGCCAGCAGCTTATTCGAGGTAAAGGATGGCTACACCTTC.

This clonotype was counted only a few times. The genes are TRBV12-3 or TRBV12-4 and TRBJ2-5, with 10 bases lining up with TRBD2. CDR3 length: 16 residues. V trimming: 6 bases; J trimming: 7 bases; junction bases outside the gene matches: 14. Written as DNA, the CDR3 is TGTGCCAGCAGCAGGGGCCTCGGACTAGCGGTTTGGACCCAGTACTTC. This gives the protein CASSRGLGLAVWTQYF.

This clonotype was seen a few times. The rearrangement uses TRBV7-6 and TRBJ2-3; no clear D. Trimming removed 4 bases at V and 5 bases at J, with 10 bases between. The CDR3 extends over 13 amino acids. Germline V gives CDR1 SGHVS, CDR2 FNYEAQ. In DNA form, the CDR3 reads TGTGCCAGCAGCTCCGATGGCGGAGATACGCAGTATTTT. Translated, it gives CASSSDGGDTQYF.

A few counts support this clonotype. The chain uses TRBV7-2 and TRBJ2-5; 11 bases are shared with TRBD1. After removal of 5 bases from V and 4 bases from J, the junction contained 9 bases not matched to a gene. The CDR3 runs to 16 residues. The germline V gene has CDR1 SGHTA and CDR2 FQGNSA. CDR3 loop: CASSRGVGQGAETQYF. The DNA of the CDR3 is TGTGCCAGCAGCCGTGGGGTCGGACAGGGGGCAGAGACCCAGTACTTC.

This clonotype appeared a few times. The chain combines TRBV5-5 with TRBJ2-1; D may match TRBD1 or TRBD2 (6 bases each). Per the germline V gene, CDR1 is SGHKS and CDR2 is YYEKEE (reference sequence). The CDR3 covers 16 residues. Trimming cost V 0 bases and J 4 bases, with 14 bases left between them. The CDR3 nucleotides read TGTGCCAGCAGCTTGGAGCCGGGGGCAATATACAATGAGCAGTTCTTC. It specifies CASSLEPGAIYNEQFF.

This clonotype was picked up a small number of times. This chain joins TRBV6-5 and TRBJ2-1, with unresolved D. This CDR3 has 15 amino acids. V was pared by 0 bases and J by 3 bases, with 9 bases between. Germline CDR1 reads MNHEY; CDR2 reads SVGAGI. The CDR3 region is CASSYSGFGYNEQFF. DNA for the CDR3: TGTGCCAGCAGTTACTCCGGTTTCGGCTACAATGAGCAGTTCTTC.

The chain uses TRBV9 and TRBJ1-2; D not certain. Germline V gene data show CDR1 as SGDLS and CDR2 as YYNGEE. The CDR3 runs 12 residues. V lost 7 bases and J 10 bases, leaving 17 bases between the germline ends. The CDR3 here is CASGRQANDYTF. The DNA for the CDR3 is TGTGCCAGCGGGCGGCAGGCAAACGACTACACCTTC. The variable domain in full, completed from reference TRBV9 and TRBJ1-2, reads DSGVTQTPKHLITATGQRVTLRCSPRSGDLSVYWYQQSLDQGLQFLIQYYNGEERAKGNILERFSAQQFPDLHSELNLSSLELGDSALYFCASGRQANDYTFGSGTRLTVV.

Only a few counts were recorded for this clonotype. CDR3 nucleotides: TGCAGTGCTAGGCGGTCACTAGCGGGAGGCCCCCCTAGCACAGATACGCAGTATTTT. Amino acid sequence: CSARRSLAGGPPSTDTQYF. This chain links TRBV20-1 with TRBJ2-3, with 12 bases fitting TRBD2. V lost 3 bases to trimming and J lost 0 bases; unmatched junction nucleotides: 13. The CDR3 loop spans 19 amino acids. Germline CDR1 is DFQATT and CDR2 is SNEGSKA (reference sequence).